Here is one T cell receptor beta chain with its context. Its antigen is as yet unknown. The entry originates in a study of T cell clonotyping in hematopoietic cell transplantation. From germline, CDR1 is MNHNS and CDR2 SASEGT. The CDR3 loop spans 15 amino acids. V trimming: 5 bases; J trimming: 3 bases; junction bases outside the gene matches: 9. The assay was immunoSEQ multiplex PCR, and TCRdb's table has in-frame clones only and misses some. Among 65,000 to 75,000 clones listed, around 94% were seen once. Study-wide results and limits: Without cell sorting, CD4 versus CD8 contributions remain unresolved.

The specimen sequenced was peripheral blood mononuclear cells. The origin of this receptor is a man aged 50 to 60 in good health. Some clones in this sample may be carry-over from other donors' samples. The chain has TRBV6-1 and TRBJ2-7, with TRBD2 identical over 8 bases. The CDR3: CASSPRSSGDYEQYF. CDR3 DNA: TGTGCCAGCAGTCCCCGTAGTAGCGGGGACTACGAGCAGTACTTC.